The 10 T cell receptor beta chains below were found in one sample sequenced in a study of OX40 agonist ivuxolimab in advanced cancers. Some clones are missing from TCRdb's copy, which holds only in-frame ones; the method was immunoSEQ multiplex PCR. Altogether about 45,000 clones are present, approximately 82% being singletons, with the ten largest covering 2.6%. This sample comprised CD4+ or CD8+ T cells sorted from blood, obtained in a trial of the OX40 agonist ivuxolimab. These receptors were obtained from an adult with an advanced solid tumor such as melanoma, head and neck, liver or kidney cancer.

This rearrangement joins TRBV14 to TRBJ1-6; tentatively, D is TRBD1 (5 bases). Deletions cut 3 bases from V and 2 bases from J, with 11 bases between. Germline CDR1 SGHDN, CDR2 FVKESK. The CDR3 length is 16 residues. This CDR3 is CASSHGGLTYNSPLHF. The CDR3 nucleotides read TGTGCCAGCAGCCACGGGGGGTTGACCTATAATTCACCCCTCCACTTT.

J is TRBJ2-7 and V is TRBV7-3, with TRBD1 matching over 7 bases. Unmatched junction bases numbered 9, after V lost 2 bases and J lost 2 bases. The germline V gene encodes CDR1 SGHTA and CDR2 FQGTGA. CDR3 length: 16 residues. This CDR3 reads CASSLSSAQGAYEQYF. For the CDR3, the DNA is TGTGCCAGCAGCTTATCAAGCGCGCAGGGGGCCTACGAGCAGTACTTC.

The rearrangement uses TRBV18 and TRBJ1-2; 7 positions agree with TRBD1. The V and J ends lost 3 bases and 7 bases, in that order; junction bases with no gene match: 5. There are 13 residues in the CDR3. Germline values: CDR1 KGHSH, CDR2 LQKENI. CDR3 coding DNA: TGTGCCAGCTCACCCGACAGGGCGGGTGGCTACACCTTC. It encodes CASSPDRAGGYTF.

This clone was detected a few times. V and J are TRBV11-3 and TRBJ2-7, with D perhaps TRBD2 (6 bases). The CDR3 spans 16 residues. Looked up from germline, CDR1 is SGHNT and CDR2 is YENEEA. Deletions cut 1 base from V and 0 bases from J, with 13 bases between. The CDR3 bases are TGTGCCAGCAGCTTAGGGTTCGCGGGGAGCTCCTACGAGCAGTACTTC. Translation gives CASSLGFAGSSYEQYF.

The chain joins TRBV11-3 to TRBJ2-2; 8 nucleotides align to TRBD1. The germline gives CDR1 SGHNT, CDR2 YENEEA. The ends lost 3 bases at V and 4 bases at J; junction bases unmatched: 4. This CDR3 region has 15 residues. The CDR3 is CASSLRGTGTGELFF. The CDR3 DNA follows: TGTGCCAGCAGCTTGAGGGGGACAGGCACCGGGGAGCTGTTTTTT.

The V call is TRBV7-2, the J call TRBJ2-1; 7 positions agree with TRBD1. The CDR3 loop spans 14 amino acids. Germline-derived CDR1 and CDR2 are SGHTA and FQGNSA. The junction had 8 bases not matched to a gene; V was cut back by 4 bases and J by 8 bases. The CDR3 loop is CASSSQGSVDEQFF. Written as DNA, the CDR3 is TGTGCCAGCAGCTCACAGGGGTCTGTCGATGAGCAGTTCTTC.

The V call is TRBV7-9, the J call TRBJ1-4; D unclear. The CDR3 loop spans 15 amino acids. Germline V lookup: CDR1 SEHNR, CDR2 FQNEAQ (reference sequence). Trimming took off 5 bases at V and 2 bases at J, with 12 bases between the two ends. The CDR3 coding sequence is TGTGCCAGCAGCGATGAAGAGGGCACTAATGAAAAACTGTTTTTT. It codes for CASSDEEGTNEKLFF.

The CDR3: CASSLVLAGGSSGELFF. DNA of the CDR3: TGTGCCAGCAGCTTAGTACTAGCGGGAGGATCGTCCGGGGAGCTGTTTTTT. The rearrangement uses TRBV11-2 and TRBJ2-2; 12 bases line up with TRBD2. The CDR3 contains 17 residues. Germline V gene data show CDR1 as SGHAT and CDR2 as FQNNGV. Trimming removed 1 base from V and 6 bases from J; junction bases left unmatched: 6.

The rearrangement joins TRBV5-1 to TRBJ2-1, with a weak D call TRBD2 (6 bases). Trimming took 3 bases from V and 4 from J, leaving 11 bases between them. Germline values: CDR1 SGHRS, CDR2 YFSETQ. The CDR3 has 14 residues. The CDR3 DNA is TGCGCCAGCAGCTCCGGACTAACTTACAATGAGCAGTTCTTC. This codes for CASSSGLTYNEQFF.

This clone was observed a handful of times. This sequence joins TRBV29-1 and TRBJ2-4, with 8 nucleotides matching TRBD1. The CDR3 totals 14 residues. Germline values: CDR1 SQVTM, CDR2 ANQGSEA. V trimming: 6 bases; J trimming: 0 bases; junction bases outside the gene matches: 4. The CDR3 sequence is CSVADRGAKNIQYF. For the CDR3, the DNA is TGCAGCGTGGCTGACAGGGGAGCCAAAAACATTCAGTACTTC.